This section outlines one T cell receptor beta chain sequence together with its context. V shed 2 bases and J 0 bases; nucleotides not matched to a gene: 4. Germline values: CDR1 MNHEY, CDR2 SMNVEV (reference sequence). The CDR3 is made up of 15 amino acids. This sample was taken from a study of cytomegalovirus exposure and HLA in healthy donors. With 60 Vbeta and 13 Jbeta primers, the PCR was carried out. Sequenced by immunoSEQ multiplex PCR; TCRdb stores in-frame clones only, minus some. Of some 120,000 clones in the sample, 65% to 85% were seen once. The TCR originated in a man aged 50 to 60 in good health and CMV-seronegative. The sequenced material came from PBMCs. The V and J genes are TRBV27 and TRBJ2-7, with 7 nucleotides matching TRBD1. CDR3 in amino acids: CASSLRRQGSYEQYF. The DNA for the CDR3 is TGTGCCAGCAGTTTACGCCGACAGGGCTCCTACGAGCAGTACTTC.